Shown below are 24 T cell receptor beta chains from a single sample sequenced in a study of blood T cell repertoires in COVID-19. Sequenced by immunoSEQ multiplex PCR; TCRdb stores in-frame clones only, minus some. This table holds 60,000 or so clones, over 80% found once. The sample comprised peripheral blood. The source is a man aged 25 to 40 with COVID-19, enrolled during active disease.

This clone has just one count. V is TRBV6-1 and J is TRBJ2-1, with D perhaps matching TRBD2 (5 bases). The CDR3 spans 13 residues. Trimming removed 2 bases from V and 10 bases from J, with 12 bases in between. CDR1 is MNHNS, CDR2 SASEGT, per germline. The DNA of the CDR3 is TGTGCCAGCAGTGAACACCGAGGCGGGGAGCAGTTCTTC. It is translated as CASSEHRGGEQFF.

V and J are TRBV28 and TRBJ2-7; D may be TRBD2 (6 bases). The CDR3 totals 15 residues. CDR1 MDHEN and CDR2 SYDVKM come from the germline V gene. V was cut by 6 bases and J by 0 bases, with 15 bases left in between. The DNA of the CDR3 is TGTGCCAGCAGAGGTCATGCGGGAATCTCCTACGAGCAGTACTTC. This encodes CASRGHAGISYEQYF.

This chain connects TRBV19 to TRBJ2-1, with TRBD2 matching 14 bases. The CDR3 spans 15 residues. Trimming took 5 bases from V and 9 from J; bases not matched to a gene: 6. Germline CDR1 is LNHDA and CDR2 is SQIVND (reference sequence). As DNA, the CDR3 is TGTGCCAGTAGTTTGGGACTAGCGGGAGTTTCTGAGCAGTTCTTC. It specifies CASSLGLAGVSEQFF.

The CDR3 bases are TGTGCCAGCATCCCGAGCTCGGACAGGGGGCGCGGGGGCTACACCTTC. It yields the protein CASIPSSDRGRGGYTF. This chain joins TRBV2 and TRBJ1-2; 11 bases fit TRBD1. This CDR3 spans 16 amino acids. With 7 bases clipped from V and 8 bases from J, the junction kept 15 bases outside the gene matches. Per the germline V gene, CDR1 is SNHLY and CDR2 is FYNNEI. The variable domain in full, with the rest retrieved from reference TRBV2 and TRBJ1-2, is EPEVTQTPSHQVTQMGQEVILRCVPISNHLYFYWYRQILGQKVEFLVSFYNNEISEKSEIFDDQFSVERPDGSNFTLKIRSTKLEDSAMYFCASIPSSDRGRGGYTFGSGTRLTVV.

CDR3 loop: CASSISAFGGRTKTQYF. CDR3 nucleotide sequence: TGTGCCAGTAGTATTTCTGCATTTGGCGGGAGGACCAAGACCCAGTACTTC. The chain combines TRBV19 with TRBJ2-5; 8 positions match TRBD2. In germline, CDR1 is LNHDA, CDR2 SQIVND (reference sequence). V lost 3 bases and J lost 6; bases outside the gene matches: 15. This CDR3 is built from 17 residues.

J is TRBJ1-1 and V is TRBV7-2; D is ambiguous. The CDR3 contains 13 residues. The V gene lost 5 bases and the J gene lost 3 bases, with 10 bases spanning the gap. Germline V lookup: CDR1 SGHTA, CDR2 FQGNSA. The CDR3 loop reads CASSNSGDTEAFF. CDR3 sequence (DNA): TGTGCCAGCAGCAATTCCGGGGACACTGAAGCTTTCTTT.

The J gene is TRBJ1-1, the V gene TRBV11-2; 9 bases align to TRBD1. The CDR3 spans 15 residues. V dropped 5 bases and J dropped 1; count of bases not matched to a gene: 5. The germline V gene has CDR1 SGHAT and CDR2 FQNNGV. The CDR3 reads CASSPLGQGNTEAFF. The CDR3 DNA sequence: TGTGCCAGCAGCCCGTTGGGACAGGGGAACACTGAAGCTTTCTTT.

The chain recombines TRBV5-4 with TRBJ2-7; the match to TRBD2 covers 8 bases. This CDR3 has 13 residues. Germline trimming cut 6 bases from V and 3 bases from J; bases unmatched to any gene: 5. CDR1 and CDR2 (germline): SGHNT, YYREEE (reference sequence). CDR3 in amino acids: CASNRGGFYEQYF. As DNA, the CDR3 is TGTGCCAGCAACCGGGGGGGCTTCTACGAGCAGTACTTC.

The chain recombines TRBV5-6 with TRBJ1-1; TRBD1 might be the D (5 bases). The length of the CDR3 is 12 residues. Germline lookup yields CDR1 SGHDT and CDR2 YYEEEE. V was pared by 0 bases and J by 8 bases, with 8 bases between. As DNA, the CDR3 is TGTGCCAGCAGCTTGGCCGGGGGAGAAGCTTTCTTT. As protein: CASSLAGGEAFF.

This chain uses TRBV3-1 (or the pseudogene TRBV3-2) with TRBJ2-5; 7 bases are a match to TRBD1. Germline CDR1 and CDR2: LGHDT and YNNKEL (reference sequence). The CDR3 has 13 residues. Unmatched junction bases numbered 3, after V lost 4 bases and J lost 4 bases. The chain's CDR3 is CASSPRGRETQYF. For the CDR3, the DNA is TGTGCCAGCAGCCCCAGGGGGAGAGAGACCCAGTACTTC.

This clone was seen only a few times. This chain uses TRBV6-4 with TRBJ2-1, with TRBD1 as a possible D gene (6 bases). CDR1 and CDR2 from the germline V gene are MRHNA and SNTAGT. V lost 2 bases and J lost 8, with 10 bases in between. The CDR3 is 13 residues long. As DNA, the CDR3 is TGTGCCAGCAGTGACAGGTACAGGGATGAGCAGTTCTTC. It encodes CASSDRYRDEQFF.

This sequence joins TRBV9 and TRBJ2-1; no clear D gene. The CDR3 sequence is 15 residues long. Germline-derived CDR1 and CDR2 are SGDLS and YYNGEE. Trimming took 0 bases from V and 2 from J, leaving 9 bases between them. CDR3 sequence (DNA): TGTGCCAGCAGCGTAGCTCCTAGTACCTACAATGAGCAGTTCTTC. The encoded protein is CASSVAPSTYNEQFF.

V and J are TRBV27 and TRBJ1-2; D remains unclear. This CDR3 has 15 residues. CDR1 and CDR2 from the germline V gene are MNHEY and SMNVEV (reference sequence). Trimming pared 8 bases from V and 2 bases from J, leaving 18 bases between. The CDR3 is CASAGRLGLNYGYTF. DNA for the CDR3: TGTGCCAGCGCGGGTAGGCTGGGGTTAAACTATGGCTACACCTTC.

This sequence joins TRBV9 and TRBJ2-7; unclear D gene. This CDR3 has 14 amino acids. V dropped 4 bases and J dropped 2 bases, with 13 bases sitting between them. The V gene's germline CDR1 is SGDLS and CDR2 YYNGEE. CDR3 sequence (DNA): TGTGCCAGCAGCAGTCCCTACCCTCCCTACGAGCAGTACTTC. Protein product: CASSSPYPPYEQYF.

This chain uses TRBV11-2 with TRBJ2-7, with TRBD2 matching 13 bases. The CDR3 covers 16 residues. The V and J ends lost 1 base and 3 bases, in that order; junction bases with no gene match: 3. Germline V gene sequence: CDR1 SGHAT, CDR2 FQNNGV. The CDR3 protein is CASSLAGTSGNYEQYF. DNA for the CDR3: TGTGCCAGCAGCTTAGCGGGGACTAGCGGGAACTACGAGCAGTACTTC.

The V gene is TRBV24-1, the J gene TRBJ2-1; TRBD1 might be the D (6 bases). The CDR3 extends over 13 amino acids. Trimming removed 5 bases at V and 8 bases at J, with 12 bases between. In germline, CDR1 is KGHDR, CDR2 SFDVKD. CDR3 loop: CATSGPGADEQFF. CDR3 sequence (DNA): TGTGCCACCAGTGGCCCAGGGGCCGATGAGCAGTTCTTC.

This chain joins TRBV6-1 and TRBJ2-4; perhaps TRBD1 as D (5 bases). CDR3 length equals 16 residues. V was shortened by 3 bases and J by 0 bases, with 12 bases between the two germline ends. The V gene's germline CDR1 is MNHNS and CDR2 SASEGT. The CDR3 region has the DNA TGTGCCAGCAGTGAGGGCTTTAGGGGAGCCAAAAACATTCAGTACTTC. This codes for CASSEGFRGAKNIQYF.

The J gene is TRBJ1-1, the V gene TRBV18, with a possible D match to TRBD1 (6 bases). Trimming removed 6 bases from V and 3 bases from J, with 17 bases in between. The CDR3 sequence is 15 residues long. CDR1 KGHSH and CDR2 LQKENI come from the germline V gene. In nucleotides, the CDR3 is TGTGCCAGCTCCCGCCTACAGGGAAGGGACACTGAAGCTTTCTTT. Its protein is CASSRLQGRDTEAFF.

As DNA, the CDR3 is TGTGCCAGCACTCCCCGGGACAGGGGGCGAGGAGAAAAACTGTTTTTT. This codes for CASTPRDRGRGEKLFF. V is TRBV6-6 and J is TRBJ1-4; 12 bases align to TRBD1. V shed 7 bases, J shed 8 bases, and the junction held 11 bases outside the gene matches. The CDR3 sequence is 16 residues long. Germline V gene sequence: CDR1 MNHNY, CDR2 SVGAGI (reference sequence).

The V and J genes are TRBV24-1 and TRBJ2-2, with 9 bases that match TRBD2. The CDR3 runs to 16 residues. Germline V gives CDR1 KGHDR, CDR2 SFDVKD. V shed 5 bases and J 7 bases; nucleotides not matched to a gene: 10. CDR3: CATSVGGRGPGGELFF. The CDR3 region has the DNA TGTGCCACCAGTGTTGGCGGGAGGGGGCCCGGCGGGGAGCTGTTTTTT.

In its sample, this clone was seen once. The rearrangement joins TRBV11-2 to TRBJ2-5, with D possibly TRBD1 on 6 matching bases. Germline V lookup: CDR1 SGHAT, CDR2 FQNNGV. The CDR3 is made up of 14 amino acids. Deletions cut 5 bases from V and 5 bases from J, with 15 bases between. The CDR3 nucleotides read TGTGCCAGCAGCCCACTGACAGGCGGGGAGACCCAGTACTTC. It is translated as CASSPLTGGETQYF.

The chain links TRBV19 to TRBJ1-2; D call uncertain. The length of the CDR3 is 13 residues. V gave up 1 base and J gave up 7 bases, with 10 bases separating them. The germline gives CDR1 LNHDA, CDR2 SQIVND (reference sequence). DNA for the CDR3: TGTGCCAGTAGTATAGGAGGCCAGAGTGGCTACACCTTC. Protein: CASSIGGQSGYTF.

CDR3 sequence (DNA): TGTGCCAGCAGCCTAGGGAGGAGCTCCTACAATGAGCAGTTCTTC. Protein sequence: CASSLGRSSYNEQFF. This chain joins TRBV11-2 and TRBJ2-1; D may be TRBD2 (6 bases). Trimming left V 5 bases short and J 0 bases short, with 11 bases between. The CDR3 has 15 amino acids. The germline V gene has CDR1 SGHAT and CDR2 FQNNGV.

V and J are TRBV19 and TRBJ2-1; D is possibly TRBD1 (6 bases). This CDR3 is built from 13 residues. From germline, CDR1 is LNHDA and CDR2 SQIVND (reference sequence). V was trimmed by 6 bases and J by 4 bases, leaving 10 bases between them. DNA of the CDR3: TGTGCCAGTAGCGCGGACAGTTACAATGAGCAGTTCTTC. Amino acids: CASSADSYNEQFF.